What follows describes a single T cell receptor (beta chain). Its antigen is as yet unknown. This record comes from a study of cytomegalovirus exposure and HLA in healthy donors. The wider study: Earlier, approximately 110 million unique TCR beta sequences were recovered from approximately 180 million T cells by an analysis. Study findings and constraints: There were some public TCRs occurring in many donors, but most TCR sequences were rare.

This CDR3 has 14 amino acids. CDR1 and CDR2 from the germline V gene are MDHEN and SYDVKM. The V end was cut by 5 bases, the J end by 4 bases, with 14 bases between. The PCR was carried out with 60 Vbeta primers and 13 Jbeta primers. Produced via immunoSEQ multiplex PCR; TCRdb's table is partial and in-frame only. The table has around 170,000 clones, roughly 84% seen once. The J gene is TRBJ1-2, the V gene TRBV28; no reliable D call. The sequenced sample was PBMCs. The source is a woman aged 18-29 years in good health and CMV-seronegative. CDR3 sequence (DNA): TGTGCCAGCAGTAGTGGGCAGAACACCTATGGCTACACCTTC. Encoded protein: CASSSGQNTYGYTF.